This T cell receptor beta chain was sequenced in a study of T cell responses to AZD1222 COVID-19 vaccine (dated by TCRdb to the early 2020s). Some background on the complete study: AZD1222 recipients with second doses at about 4 weeks or about 12 weeks were pooled, because spike-specific TCR depth and breadth did not differ between schedules. TCR sequencing covered 233 trial participants: 200 to 210 given two doses of AZD1222 and 26 given two doses of MenACWY control vaccine. Trial participants were enrolled by age into 18-55, 56-69 and 70-plus year subgroups, with approximately 150, 28 and 58 TCR-sequenced participants respectively.

In light of the paper, this sample's time point label describes: baseline before first vaccination. Samples from vaccinated people were obtained from the UK trials COV001 and COV002, which included a single-blind randomized controlled phase 2/3 trial of AZD1222 (ChAdOx1 nCoV-19) in healthy adults. Trial participant PBMC samples were collected at day 0 and day 28 after the second dose for TCRbeta chain sequencing. A remark on this clone: It lacks a known antigen. Nothing much larger sits one base from this clone, and base qualities are not available.

The CDR3 regions of human TCRbeta chains were analyzed by immunosequencing. The authors' analysis ran thus. TCRs in the repertoires were compared against a reference library of SARS-CoV-2-specific TCRs that had been generated with the MIRA antigen-specificity platform. Breadth was defined as the fraction of unique TCRs that were SARS-CoV-2-associated, and depth was defined as the fraction of total T cells that were SARS-CoV-2-associated. Using the MIRA data, each spike-specific TCR was assigned both to the spike region to which the TCR was reactive and to a CD4 or CD8 class. Log10-transformed breadth and depth values were compared by one-way ANOVA with Sidak's multiple comparisons tests. TCRdb obtained this table from immuneACCESS and retained in-frame rearrangements with V and J assigned. These tables miss some clones; where compared with another copy, unresolved V genes account for less than half of the shortfall, and the remainder is unexplained. The V and J calls and clone size are taken from that table; D and trimming were inferred from the DNA. Within this sample are more than 100,000 clones, with over 75% of them counted one time only. The top ten clonotypes cover around 6.2% of the sample.

General study outcomes and caveats: The whole spike protein was spanned by vaccine-associated CD4 TCRs, and dominant responses were seen in regions 160-218 and 743-854. After two AZD1222 doses, spike-specific TCR breadth and depth were significantly higher than at day 0 and than in MenACWY recipients. Participants were mostly white British, with more females than males. The authors suggested clonal diversity may have been underestimated. The 56-69-year group was small, and its depth increase did not reach significance, likely because of low power. Only a handful of AZD1222 recipients were SARS-CoV-2 seropositive at baseline, limiting conclusions about previously exposed vaccinees. Because no samples from the day 14 peak response were available, repertoires could be characterized only after the peak T cell response. Reportedly, almost half of the unique spike-specific TCRs recognized epitopes lying outside the regions that are mutated in the B.1.351 and B.1.1.7 variants.

The CDR3, from cysteine to phenylalanine, totals 14 residues. The sequence is cut down to CDR3 DNA, 42 bases in frame from base 1. Trimming removed 1 base from V and 6 bases from J, leaving 10 bases between the germline ends. Reading the germline V gene gives CDR1 SGHDN and CDR2 FVKESK. This TCR was sampled from an adult in good health. The chain uses TRBV14 and TRBJ2-1; a confident D gene designation cannot be given. The starting material was peripheral blood, obtained on day 0 of AZD1222 vaccination. The sequenced DNA: TGTGCCAGCAGCCAAGCATCCAGAGCCAATGAGCAGTTCTTC. Its protein reads: CASSQASRANEQFF.